This entry describes one T cell receptor (beta chain). Germline lookup yields CDR1 MGHRA and CDR2 YSYEKL. Deletions cut 5 bases from V and 2 bases from J, with 15 bases between. The CDR3 is 16 amino acids. This sample stems from a study of cytomegalovirus exposure and HLA in healthy donors. The PCR used 60 Vbeta and 13 Jbeta primers. Assay: immunoSEQ multiplex PCR; the TCRdb copy retains only in-frame clones and omits some. Counted here are approximately 120,000 clones, 80% occurring once; the ten biggest clones make up 1.2%. The chain employs TRBV4-1 and TRBJ2-2, with no clear D. The sample consisted of PBMCs. The sequence derives from a female donor in good health and CMV-seronegative. The CDR3: CASSEQPNYNTGELFF. The CDR3 DNA is TGCGCCAGCAGCGAACAGCCGAATTATAACACCGGGGAGCTGTTTTTT.